This record covers a single T cell receptor beta chain. Its cognate antigen is unknown. This sample stems from a study of tumor-infiltrating lymphocytes in primary liver carcinoma. Overall study context: Patients, male and female, were 30 to 69 years old. Every sample contained roughly 3.5 to 8 million productive TCRbeta reads, and these numbers were similar from one tissue type to another.

The researchers produced TCR beta cDNA from 500 ng total RNA with a constant-region primer. Libraries of TCR beta came from three nested multiplex PCR rounds with slightly modified ARM-PCR. TCRdb re-called the multiplex PCR reads with MiXCR, one entry per CDR3 protein. The data hold some 180,000 distinct CDR3 sequences, with 60% observed a single time. Overall study findings and caveats: Overlap in tumor-adjacent and tumor-blood pairs fell below that of tumor region pairs. The study found a significantly higher top-250-clone fraction in tumors than in blood (p = 0.039).

Researchers drew blood RNA from unsorted whole blood and extracted germline DNA as well. The sequencing sample was made of peripheral blood. The TCR originated in a man aged 35 to 55 with primary liver carcinoma and hepatitis B virus infection.

As DNA, the CDR3 is TGTGCCAGCAGCTATGAGACCCAAGGACAGGGGGCAGTGAGCTACACCTTC. This gives the protein CASSYETQGQGAVSYTF. The J gene is TRBJ1-2, the V gene TRBV4-2; TRBD1 agrees at 11 bases. The germline V gene encodes CDR1 LGHNA and CDR2 YNFKEQ. This CDR3 is 17 amino acids long. V shed 5 bases, J shed 9 bases, and the junction held 17 bases outside the gene matches.